These T cell receptor beta chains were read from a single sample in a study of cytomegalovirus exposure and HLA in healthy donors. The protocol was immunoSEQ multiplex PCR, while the TCRdb copy is restricted to in-frame clones and leaves out a portion. Of roughly 160,000 clones in the sample, around three quarters are singletons; the top ten hold around 3.4%. Sequencing was done on a sample of PBMCs. These receptors were collected from a man between 25 and 39 years old in good health and CMV-seropositive. Both conserved end residues are part of each CDR3. D genes are given only for firm matches. A row's size may be missing; if present it is once, few, many or a size class.

TRBJ1-5 | 14 | - | TRBV7-2 | - | CASSLFRSNQPQHF | TGTGCCAGCAGCTTATTCAGGAGCAATCAGCCCCAGCATTTT
TRBJ1-6 | 14 | TRBD1 | TRBV30 | - | CAWTTGTGNSPLHF | TGTGCCTGGACTACCGGGACAGGGAATTCACCCCTCCACTTT
TRBJ2-6 | 17 | TRBD1 | TRBV28 | - | CASSFPQGAGGANVLTF | TGTGCCAGCAGTTTCCCCCAGGGGGCGGGAGGGGCCAACGTCCTGACTTTC
TRBJ1-5 | 15 | TRBD1 | TRBV6-5 | few | CASSPNQGVKQPQHF | TGTGCCAGCAGCCCGAACCAGGGGGTTAAACAGCCCCAGCATTTT
TRBJ2-4 | 19 | TRBD2 | TRBV18 | - | CASSPDIVGTSGGWNIQYF | TGTGCCAGCTCACCCGACATTGTGGGGACTAGCGGGGGCTGGAACATTCAGTACTTC
TRBJ1-1 | 13 | TRBD1 | TRBV6-6 | few | CASSYWTGGEAFF | TGTGCCAGCAGTTACTGGACAGGTGGTGAAGCTTTCTTT
TRBJ2-7 | 16 | - | TRBV7-2 | - | CASSLAPSRGAYEQYF | TGTGCCAGCAGCTTAGCTCCCTCCAGGGGGGCCTACGAGCAGTACTTC
TRBJ2-7 | 16 | TRBD2 | TRBV28 | - | CASSAITSGLTYEQYF | TGTGCCAGCAGCGCTATCACTAGCGGGCTAACCTACGAGCAGTACTTC
TRBJ1-2 | 16 | - | TRBV5-4 | - | CASSGKMRGDNYGYTF | TGTGCCAGCAGCGGGAAAATGCGGGGGGATAACTATGGCTACACCTTC
TRBJ2-7 | 13 | - | TRBV28 | - | CASSEAGSYEQYF | TGTGCCAGCAGTGAGGCGGGGAGCTACGAGCAGTACTTC
TRBJ1-6 | 13 | - | TRBV28 | - | CASSPPGTGESHF | TGTGCCAGCAGCCCCCCCGGGACGGGAGAGAGCCACTTT
TRBJ2-5 | 16 | - | TRBV28 | few | CASSFYPTVKEETQYF | TGTGCCAGCAGTTTTTACCCGACAGTTAAAGAAGAGACCCAGTACTTC
TRBJ2-7 | 13 | - | TRBV5-4 | once | CASSSGTYYEQYF | TGTGCCAGCAGCTCCGGGACTTACTACGAGCAGTACTTC
TRBJ1-2 | 15 | TRBD1 | TRBV5-1 | - | CASSLGTGGSYGYTF | TGCGCCAGCAGCCTCGGGACAGGGGGGAGCTATGGCTACACCTTC
TRBJ2-3 | 14 | - | TRBV11-2 | - | CASSRTGVGDTQYF | TGTGCCAGCAGCAGGACGGGGGTTGGGGATACGCAGTATTTT
TRBJ2-7 | 14 | TRBD1 | TRBV7-9 | - | CASSLRDRPYEQYF | TGTGCCAGCAGCTTACGGGACAGACCCTACGAGCAGTACTTC
TRBJ1-6 | 15 | - | TRBV28 | - | CASTLLTGQNSPLHF | TGTGCCAGCACCTTGCTTACAGGGCAGAATTCACCCCTCCACTTT
TRBJ2-1 | 16 | TRBD2 | TRBV18 | - | CASSPGLAGGNNEQFF | TGTGCCAGCTCACCCGGCTTAGCGGGGGGGAACAATGAGCAGTTCTTC
TRBJ1-1 | 14 | - | TRBV19 | - | CASSIHQGNTEAFF | TGTGCCAGTAGTATACATCAGGGGAACACTGAAGCTTTCTTT
TRBJ2-7 | 14 | TRBD1 | TRBV27 | - | CASSFADRGSEQYF | TGTGCCAGCAGTTTCGCCGACAGGGGGAGTGAGCAGTACTTC
TRBJ2-5 | 18 | - | TRBV30 | - | CAWSESGRSRAMWETQYF | TGTGCCTGGAGTGAGAGCGGGCGCTCTCGCGCGATGTGGGAGACCCAGTACTTC